This T cell receptor beta chain derives from a study of cytomegalovirus exposure and HLA in healthy donors. Whole-study findings and limits: According to a later analysis, TCR clusters from the first cohort tended to co-occur in the roughly 130 validation repertoires. The study put under 200 TCR beta chains on its list as cytomegalovirus-associated.

About this clone: Its antigen remains unknown.

Using immunoSEQ multiplex PCR, the repertoire was profiled, and TCRdb retains in-frame clones only, with some absent. The sample records approximately 49,000 clones, roughly 93% being singletons. Donors came from a validation cohort of about 120 subjects, distinct from the first 666-subject cohort. CDR3 length equals 16 residues. Germline CDR1 SGHRS, CDR2 YFSETQ. J lost 2 bases, V lost 1 base, and 5 bases had no gene match. The gene calls are TRBV5-1 and TRBJ2-3; TRBD2 aligns across 9 bases. The sequencing input was PBMCs. The clonotype was recovered from a young man in good health and CMV-seronegative. The CDR3 is CASSLTSGFVTDTQYF. The CDR3 DNA is TGCGCCAGCAGCTTGACTAGCGGGTTCGTCACAGATACGCAGTATTTT.